The source of this TCR beta chain is a study of T cells in Graves' hyperthyroidism and ophthalmopathy. Study as a whole: Before any treatment, at initial diagnosis, peripheral blood was collected.

This clonotype was counted only a few times. Its antigen is currently unknown. Germline V lookup: CDR1 SGHDN, CDR2 FVKESK. V lost 0 bases and J lost 2; bases outside the gene matches: 9. CDR3 length equals 17 residues. RNA transcripts provided the source from which TCR beta CDR3 regions were amplified. HTBI primers were used for first-round RT-PCR of the TCR CDR3. TCRdb itself ran the multiplex PCR reads through MiXCR, one entry per CDR3 protein. The repertoire consists of 600,000 or so distinct CDR3 sequences, with 14% occurring once and the leading ten covering roughly 6.9%. Diagnoses were established using clinical symptoms, serum thyroxine and TRAb, thyroid ultrasound and orbital computed tomography. Study conclusions and caveats: Ophthalmopathy, as predicted by the model, came a median around 6 months after the prediction. The majority of expanded thyroid clonotypes above 0.001 also appeared in blood.

The TCR was taken from a woman younger than 35 with Graves' ophthalmopathy. Sample: blood. J is TRBJ2-7 and V is TRBV14; 8 bases map to TRBD2. Here the CDR3 reads CASSQDDPGGAPYEQYF. CDR3 DNA: TGTGCCAGCAGCCAAGATGATCCCGGGGGGGCTCCCTACGAGCAGTACTTC.